These T cell receptor beta chains were read from a single sample in a study of cytomegalovirus exposure and HLA in healthy donors. Clones were sequenced by immunoSEQ multiplex PCR, and TCRdb holds only the in-frame ones, with some missing. The data show about 140,000 clones, 70% to 90% seen once. The sequencing sample was made of PBMCs. These receptors originate from a man aged 45 to 65 in good health and CMV-seronegative. Each CDR3 is given with its conserved first and last residue. The D gene is left open where the match is weak. Rows give clone size only sometimes, using once, few, many, or a class for an expanded clone.

size,V,J,D,CDR3,DNA
NA,TRBV6-5,TRBJ2-3,NA,CASRLTGTTTDTQYF,TGTGCCAGCAGACTTACCGGGACAACCACAGATACGCAGTATTTT
once,TRBV18,TRBJ2-7,NA,CASSPARDSAEQYF,TGTGCCAGCTCACCAGCCCGGGACTCAGCAGAGCAGTACTTC
NA,TRBV5-4,TRBJ1-1,NA,CASTRTDMNTEAFF,TGTGCCAGTACTAGGACAGACATGAACACTGAAGCTTTCTTT
NA,TRBV29-1,TRBJ2-3,NA,CSVGGHTNNPDTQYF,TGCAGCGTTGGGGGCCATACTAACAATCCAGATACGCAGTATTTT
NA,TRBV5-1,TRBJ1-2,NA,CASSRTGTSYGYTF,TGCGCCAGCAGCCGGACCGGGACAAGCTATGGCTACACCTTC
few,TRBV6-1,TRBJ1-1,TRBD1,CASRTQGAGEAFF,TGTGCCAGCAGGACTCAGGGGGCCGGTGAAGCTTTCTTT
NA,TRBV6-1,TRBJ1-2,NA,CASSAIARGGYGYTF,TGTGCCAGCAGTGCCATCGCAAGGGGAGGCTATGGCTACACCTTC
NA,TRBV6-6,TRBJ2-1,TRBD2,CASSWTSPPNEQFF,TGTGCCAGCAGTTGGACTAGCCCGCCCAATGAGCAGTTCTTC
NA,TRBV7-7,TRBJ2-1,NA,CASSLGTGPANEQFF,TGTGCTAGCAGCTTAGGTACAGGGCCCGCTAATGAGCAGTTCTTC
NA,TRBV19,TRBJ1-1,TRBD1,CASSILDRGLYTEAFF,TGTGCCAGTAGTATACTGGACAGGGGGCTCTACACTGAAGCTTTCTTT
NA,TRBV28,TRBJ1-1,NA,CASSALGGYEAFF,TGTGCCAGCAGTGCCTTGGGGGGGTATGAAGCTTTCTTT
NA,TRBV2,TRBJ1-3,NA,CASSRGLPRGNTIYF,TGTGCCAGCTCTAGGGGACTTCCAAGGGGAAACACCATATATTTT
once,TRBV7-2,TRBJ2-3,NA,CASSLQRGTDTQYF,TGTGCCAGCAGCTTACAGCGGGGCACAGATACGCAGTATTTT
few,TRBV5-6,TRBJ1-5,NA,CASSLRTLRNQPQHF,TGTGCCAGCAGCCTGAGGACTTTGAGGAATCAGCCCCAGCATTTT
NA,TRBV9,TRBJ2-7,NA,CASSRGTASSYEQYF,TGTGCCAGCAGCCGCGGGACAGCGAGCTCCTACGAGCAGTACTTC
NA,TRBV11-1,TRBJ2-7,TRBD1,CASSLDGTDLDEQYF,TGTGCCAGCAGCTTAGACGGGACAGACCTGGACGAGCAGTACTTC
NA,TRBV19,TRBJ2-6,TRBD2,CASSISSGGSSGANVLTF,TGTGCCAGTAGTATCTCTAGCGGGGGGAGCTCTGGGGCCAACGTCCTGACTTTC
NA,TRBV7-9,TRBJ2-7,NA,CSSSLGRSEQYF,TGTTCCAGCAGCTTAGGTAGGAGCGAGCAGTACTTC
NA,TRBV5-1,TRBJ2-1,TRBD2,CASSAGGTSGSNEQFF,TGCGCCAGCAGCGCTGGGGGGACTAGCGGCTCCAATGAGCAGTTCTTC
NA,TRBV2,TRBJ1-3,TRBD1,CASSTAGTVVSGNTIYF,TGTGCCAGCAGCACTGCCGGGACAGTGGTGTCCGGAAACACCATATATTTT
NA,TRBV27,TRBJ2-7,NA,CASHRGGEQYF,TGTGCCAGCCACAGGGGAGGCGAGCAGTACTTC
NA,TRBV12-5,TRBJ2-5,TRBD1,CASVLQGAGETQYF,TGTGCTAGTGTCCTACAGGGGGCAGGAGAGACCCAGTACTTC
NA,TRBV10-2,TRBJ1-2,NA,CASSGEGDYYGYTF,TGCGCCTCCAGCGGCGAAGGGGACTACTATGGCTACACCTTC
NA,TRBV5-1,TRBJ1-3,TRBD1,CASSLDRGRNTIYF,TGCGCCAGCAGCTTGGACAGGGGGCGAAACACCATATATTTT